This TCR beta chain was retrieved from a study of T cell responses to AZD1222 COVID-19 vaccine. To note about this clone: Its cognate antigen is unknown.

The study, taken as a whole, reports: Of the AZD1222 recipients, only 6 or 7 were seropositive at baseline. An increase in Spike-specific TCR breadth and depth was observed after two AZD1222 doses.

This CDR3 comprises 14 residues. V lost 3 bases to trimming and J lost 2 bases, with 7 bases between them. CDR1 SGHTA and CDR2 FQGNSA come from the germline V gene. Profiled with immunoSEQ multiplex PCR; TCRdb holds only in-frame clones, not every one. The sample lists some 140,000 clones, roughly 90% occurring once. The receptor's source is an adult in good health. The chain carries TRBV7-2 and TRBJ1-4; TRBD1 might be the D (6 bases). Sequencing was performed on peripheral blood, taken on day 0 of AZD1222 vaccination. The CDR3 spells CASSFRGTNEKLFF. DNA for the CDR3: TGTGCCAGCAGCTTCAGGGGTACTAATGAAAAACTGTTTTTT.